This record concerns one TCR beta chain sequence. Its antigen remains unidentified. The junction departs from the called germline gene at one end, perhaps through a read error. RNA was isolated from bulk unsorted tissue, and RNA quality was assessed with a NanoDrop ND-1000 and an Agilent 2100. Normal lung samples were distant non-tumor tissue taken more than 3 cm from the tumor edge. Donors were newly diagnosed lung cancer patients admitted for thoracic surgery in China between August and November 2014, without prior chemotherapy. The study excluded patients who had received radiotherapy or chemotherapy before or who had another cancer at the same time. Pieces of surgical tissue measuring about 1-2.1 cm3 were kept in RNAlater solution and held at -80 degrees C until needed. Reading the germline V gene gives CDR1 SGHDT and CDR2 YYEEEE. The CDR3 contains 14 residues, cysteine and phenylalanine counted. Only CDR3 DNA is held: 42 bases, read in frame from base 1.

The sample originates from a study of tumor and adjacent non-tumor tissue in lung cancer (dated by TCRdb to the late 2010s). Regarding the research as a whole: By cancer type, the cohort comprised around 11 adenocarcinoma patients, a couple of squamous cell carcinoma patients and 1 small cell lung cancer patient. The study compared bulk TCRbeta repertoires between lung tumor tissue and matched distant non-tumor lung tissue from over twelve lung cancer patients. Around 31 paired specimens, one tumor and one normal lung sample per patient, were profiled by TCRbeta CDR3 sequencing. In total, sequencing yielded 125,075,908 productive TCRbeta reads, which works out to an average of approximately 4 million reads per sample. The roughly 15 enrolled patients, of whom around 10 were men and 5 were women, were aged roughly 31 to 85 years and were diagnosed with TNM stage I to III disease.

The library was generated by multiplex PCR. Instrument on record: Illumina HiSeq 2500. TCRbeta libraries were built by three rounds of nested PCR using primers (Table S4), following protocols modified from ARM-PCR. Before sequencing, PCR products of 200-500 bp were excised from the gel and purified with the QIAquick gel extraction kit. Concerning the study's data processing: Reads were cleaned using Trimmomatic, were merged into complete CDR3 sequences using FLASH, and were assigned to V(D)J germline segments using MiTCR. VDJtools was used to compute clonal diversity as the inverse Simpson's index. Productive reads were defined as in-frame sequences without a premature stop codon. TCRdb reanalyzed the raw reads on its own, using fastp at Q25 for trimming and MiXCR for clone calling, and kept in-frame beta chains. Each CDR3 protein gets just one entry, which takes the most common genes and DNA from the rows behind it. Here the V and J calls rest on TCRdb's processing, not on the authors' analysis. The sample yields approximately 120,000 distinct CDR3 sequences; 62% were counted once. Around 20% of the sample comes from the top ten.

On the study overall, not on this receptor specifically: Peripheral blood was not sequenced, so blood TCRbeta repertoires in these lung cancer patients were not examined. TCR diversity (inverse Simpson) was significantly higher in tumor than in normal lung tissue (roughly 430 vs 170, P = 0.0075, Mann-Whitney U test). The methods do not name the sequencing platform or mention unique molecular identifiers. Only roughly 16 patients were in the cohort, and the authors stated that larger samples and more detailed clinical data are needed. A significantly larger cumulative share of the repertoire was made up by the top 100 clones in normal lung than in tumor tissue. TCR diversity was significantly higher in younger patients, and greater tumor TCR diversity was associated with shorter overall survival and shorter disease-free survival.

The receptor's source is a man between 60 and 75 years old with non-small cell lung cancer. The sample comprised distant non-tumor lung tissue. Recombination linked TRBV5-6 to TRBJ2-7; the D region possibly corresponds to TRBD1 (5 bases align). The DNA sequence follows: TGTGCCTGCAGCTTCGACAGACGAGCCTACGGGCAGTACTTC. Its translation reads: CACSFDRRAYGQYF.